This T cell receptor (beta chain) was recovered during a study of CD8+ T cells in alopecia areata. The overall study: Treated patients received oral tofacitinib, 5 to 10 mg twice daily. Affected scalp percentage determined the severity score of treated patients.

This clone came up once. The antigen is unknown. It was cDNA, reverse transcribed from extracted RNA, that served as the sequencing template. Generated by immunoSEQ multiplex PCR, the TCRdb table keeps only in-frame clones and is missing some. The table includes 150,000 to 200,000 clones, under 60% detected once. Deletions cut 6 bases from V and 7 bases from J, with 10 bases between. Germline V gene data show CDR1 as ENHRY and CDR2 as SYGVKD. The CDR3 runs 11 residues. Study-level findings and limits: Tofacitinib did not eliminate many expanded lesional clones from scalp or blood. Among the cells sequenced in scalp samples are also the resident alphabeta T cells of normal skin.

The treatment denotes: oral pan-JAK inhibitor, 5-10 mg twice daily. The source material was CD8+ T cells sorted from blood, sampled at week 24, from a patient treated with tofacitinib. The chain has TRBV10-3 and TRBJ2-7, with TRBD1 as a possible D gene (6 bases). The source of this sequence is a human donor with alopecia areata. CDR3 sequence: CAIRAQGEQYF. DNA for the CDR3: TGTGCCATCAGGGCCCAGGGGGAGCAGTACTTC.